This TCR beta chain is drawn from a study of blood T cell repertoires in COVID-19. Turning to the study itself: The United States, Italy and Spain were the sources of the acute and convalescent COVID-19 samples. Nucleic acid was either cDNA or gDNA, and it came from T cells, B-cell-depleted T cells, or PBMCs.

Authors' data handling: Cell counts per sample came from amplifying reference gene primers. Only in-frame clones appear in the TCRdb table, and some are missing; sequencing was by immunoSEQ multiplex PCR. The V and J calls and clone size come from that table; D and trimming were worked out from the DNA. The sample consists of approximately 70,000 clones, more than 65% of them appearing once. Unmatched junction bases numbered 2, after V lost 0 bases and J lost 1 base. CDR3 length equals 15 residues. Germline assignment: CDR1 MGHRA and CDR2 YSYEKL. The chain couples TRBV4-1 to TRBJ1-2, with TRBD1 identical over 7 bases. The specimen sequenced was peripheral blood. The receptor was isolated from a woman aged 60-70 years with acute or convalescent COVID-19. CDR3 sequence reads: CASSQETGNNYGYTF. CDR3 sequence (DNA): TGCGCCAGCAGCCAAGAGACAGGGAATAACTATGGCTACACCTTC.